This TCR beta chain appears in the sequencing data of a study of blood T cell repertoires in COVID-19. The overall study: Whether acute or convalescent, the COVID-19 samples came from the United States, Italy and Spain.

Trimming took off 6 bases at V and 0 bases at J, with 7 bases between the two ends. Germline V gives CDR1 MRHNA, CDR2 SNTAGT. There are 13 residues in the CDR3. Study processing details: Estimation of nucleated cell counts relied on the amplification of reference gene primers. Clones were read by immunoSEQ multiplex PCR, and TCRdb kept only the in-frame ones, dropping some. The V and J calls and clone size were taken over from that table, and D and trimming were inferred from the DNA. The repertoire includes roughly 200,000 clones, over 80% of them detected once, and 6.5% to 8.5% sits in the top ten.

This TCR was sampled from a woman in her 40s with COVID-19, enrolled during active disease. Sequencing was carried out using peripheral blood. The gene calls are TRBV6-4 and TRBJ2-3; D gene uncertain. DNA of the CDR3: TGTGCCAGCAGCTCGACTAGCACAGATACGCAGTATTTT. It translates to CASSSTSTDTQYF.